Below are 25 T cell receptor beta chains sequenced from a single sample in a study of Ad26.COV2.S vaccination and SARS-CoV-2 variants. The method was immunoSEQ multiplex PCR; TCRdb's version includes in-frame clones alone and lacks a portion of them. The profile shows around 250,000 clones, around nine tenths of them singletons. Treatment given: 15 to 20 received Ad26.COV2.S at low or high dose, single or two shots; roughly five received placebo; per-sample allocation not given. It was on day 63 after the first vaccine or placebo injection that samples were taken. Sequenced here: peripheral blood, sampled in a trial of Ad26.COV2.S vaccine versus placebo. Receptors originate from a person between 18 and 60 years old who received the Ad26.COV2.S COVID-19 vaccine or a placebo.

This chain uses TRBV5-1 with TRBJ1-1; 7 bases line up with TRBD1. The CDR3 is 14 amino acids. Losses at the gene ends were 7 bases for V and 3 bases for J; bases not matched to a gene: 9. Germline V lookup: CDR1 SGHRS, CDR2 YFSETQ. CDR3 loop: CASGRIDRDTEAFF. The CDR3 region has the DNA TGCGCCAGCGGCCGCATAGACAGGGACACTGAAGCTTTCTTT.

The chain uses TRBV4-3 and TRBJ1-1; D ambiguous. Germline CDR1 is LGHNA and CDR2 is YSLEER. The CDR3 has 13 residues. Between the trimmed V and J ends, which lost 0 bases and 1 base, there was a span of 3 bases. Written as DNA, the CDR3 is TGCGCCAGCAGCCAAGACGCGAACACTGAAGCTTTCTTT. This codes for CASSQDANTEAFF.

The gene calls are TRBV7-2 and TRBJ2-2; 9 bases map to TRBD2. Germline assignment: CDR1 SGHTA and CDR2 FQGNSA. V dropped 1 base and J dropped 6; count of bases not matched to a gene: 9. This CDR3 comprises 17 residues. The CDR3 nucleotides are TGTGCCAGCAGCTTAGTGGTCTTTAGCGGGAGCTCCGGGGAGCTGTTTTTT. As protein: CASSLVVFSGSSGELFF.

V is TRBV27 and J is TRBJ1-5; weak D call: TRBD1 (5 bases). Trimming removed 5 bases at V and 4 bases at J, with 9 bases between. Germline loops: CDR1 MNHEY, CDR2 SMNVEV (reference sequence). There are 13 residues in the CDR3. In nucleotides, the CDR3 is TGTGCCAGCAGTACAGGCTTTAATCAGCCCCAGCATTTT. As protein: CASSTGFNQPQHF.

The rearrangement links TRBV24-1 to TRBJ1-1, with D hard to call. Germline-derived CDR1 and CDR2 are KGHDR and SFDVKD. V was trimmed by 6 bases and J by 1 base, leaving 8 bases between them. The CDR3 extends over 13 amino acids. The CDR3 coding sequence is TGTGCCACCAGTCCAGACTCGAACACTGAAGCTTTCTTT. Its protein product is CATSPDSNTEAFF.

The rearrangement links TRBV14 to TRBJ2-7, with 12 bases matching TRBD2. The CDR3 length is 14 residues. After removal of 6 bases from V and 0 bases from J, the junction contained 0 bases not matched to a gene. The germline V gene has CDR1 SGHDN and CDR2 FVKESK. In DNA, the CDR3 is TGTGCCAGCAGGACTAGCGGGAGCTCCTACGAGCAGTACGTC. Amino acids: CASRTSGSSYEQYV.

The chain has TRBV29-1 and TRBJ1-2; maybe TRBD1 (5 bases). V was cut by 7 bases and J by 7 bases, with 16 bases left in between. The V gene's germline CDR1 is SQVTM and CDR2 ANQGSEA. CDR3 length: 12 amino acids. The CDR3 sequence is CSARGTGGGYTF. The CDR3, as DNA: TGCAGCGCCCGCGGGACCGGGGGTGGCTACACCTTC.

The chain recombines TRBV5-6 with TRBJ2-2; a possible D gene is TRBD1 (5 bases). Germline CDR1 reads SGHDT; CDR2 reads YYEEEE. The CDR3 runs to 16 residues. V shed 0 bases and J shed 6 bases, with 15 bases lying between them. The CDR3 reads CASSLEGLGAAGELFF. CDR3 coding DNA: TGTGCCAGCAGCTTGGAGGGGTTAGGGGCGGCCGGGGAGCTGTTTTTT.

V usage is TRBV25-1 and J usage is TRBJ1-1; 8 nucleotides agree with TRBD1. The CDR3 sequence is 17 residues long. Germline V gives CDR1 MGHDK, CDR2 SYGVNS. The trim removed 7 bases at V and 7 bases at J, leaving 20 bases unmatched. The CDR3 region has the DNA TGTGCCAGCATCCCACAGGGGGGATCCTCCCCGTGGAGTGAAGCTTTCTTT. Amino acid sequence: CASIPQGGSSPWSEAFF.

The genes are TRBV11-3 and TRBJ2-1; 7 bases agree with TRBD2. V lost 5 bases to trimming and J lost 5 bases; unmatched junction nucleotides: 9. The CDR3 extends over 15 amino acids. From germline, CDR1 is SGHNT and CDR2 YENEEA. CDR3 bases: TGTGCCAGCAGCGTGGACGGGAGGTTAAACAATGAGCAGTTCTTC. Its translation: CASSVDGRLNNEQFF.

As DNA, the CDR3 is TGTGCCAGCTCACCGCGACGGGCCGGGGAGACCCAGTACTTC. This sequence encodes CASSPRRAGETQYF. The genes are TRBV18 and TRBJ2-5, with D unresolved. V lost 3 bases to trimming and J lost 5 bases, with 13 bases between them. Germline lookup yields CDR1 KGHSH and CDR2 LQKENI. This CDR3 is 14 amino acids long.

In nucleotides, the CDR3 is TGTGCCAGCGAGGTGGGGAATGAGCAGTTCTTC. Translating it yields CASEVGNEQFF. This chain joins TRBV25-1 and TRBJ2-1; D is undetermined. The CDR3 sequence is 11 residues long. V was trimmed by 8 bases and J by 7 bases, leaving 9 bases between them. Germline CDR1 is MGHDK and CDR2 is SYGVNS.

Here the CDR3 reads CASSLGLALNNEQFF. CDR3 DNA sequence: TGTGCCAGCAGTTTAGGGCTAGCGCTCAACAATGAGCAGTTCTTC. V is TRBV27 and J is TRBJ2-1; D possibly corresponds to TRBD2 (6 bases). Germline loops: CDR1 MNHEY, CDR2 SMNVEV (reference sequence). CDR3 length: 15 amino acids. Between the trimmed V and J ends, which lost 2 bases and 5 bases, there was a span of 13 bases.

The chain is built from TRBV4-1 and TRBJ2-5; the D gene is possibly TRBD1 (5 bases). CDR1 is MGHRA, CDR2 YSYEKL, per germline. The CDR3 is 13 amino acids. Trimming took off 6 bases at V and 1 base at J, with 9 bases between the two ends. CDR3 loop: CASRAGIQETQYF. As DNA, the CDR3 is TGCGCCAGCAGGGCAGGGATCCAAGAGACCCAGTACTTC.

The chain combines TRBV21-1 with TRBJ2-1; the table gives TRBD1 as D, unverified against the DNA. TRBV21-1 corresponds to a pseudogene. The CDR3 contains 17 residues. The CDR3 here is CASSKGMGGTGGNEQFF. The CDR3 DNA follows: TGTGCCAGCAGCAAAGGAATGGGGGGGACAGGGGGTAATGAGCAGTTCTTC.

The V gene is TRBV4-1, the J gene TRBJ2-3; D unresolved. CDR1 MGHRA and CDR2 YSYEKL come from the germline V gene. V was trimmed by 2 bases and J by 3 bases, leaving 12 bases between them. The CDR3 is 15 residues long. CDR3 in amino acids: CASSQSILGTDTQYF. In DNA form, the CDR3 reads TGCGCCAGCAGCCAATCGATCCTGGGGACAGATACGCAGTATTTT.

The rearrangement uses TRBV4-3 and TRBJ2-2; possible D gene TRBD2, 6 bases. Germline lookup yields CDR1 LGHNA and CDR2 YSLEER. This CDR3 spans 17 amino acids. V lost 4 bases and J 5 bases, leaving 20 bases between the germline ends. CDR3 sequence: CASSPGTSGMGTGELFF. The CDR3 DNA reads TGCGCCAGCAGCCCTGGGACTTCGGGGATGGGGACCGGGGAGCTGTTTTTT.

This chain links TRBV27 with TRBJ2-3, with D possibly being TRBD1 or TRBD2 (6 bases each). The CDR3 covers 16 residues. The germline V gene encodes CDR1 MNHEY and CDR2 SMNVEV (reference sequence). The V end was cut by 2 bases, the J end by 8 bases, with 20 bases between. CDR3 protein: CASSLISGAPWGTQYF. CDR3 nucleotides: TGTGCCAGCAGTTTAATCTCGGGGGCCCCTTGGGGTACGCAGTATTTT.

V and J are TRBV5-8 and TRBJ2-3, with TRBD2 matching over 7 bases. The CDR3 sequence is 16 residues long. V dropped 0 bases and J dropped 3; count of bases not matched to a gene: 7. The V gene's germline CDR1 is SGHTS and CDR2 YDEGEE. The CDR3 loop is CASSLDGLGGTDTQYF. CDR3 coding DNA: TGTGCCAGCAGCTTGGACGGACTGGGGGGGACAGATACGCAGTATTTT.

This rearrangement joins TRBV7-8 to TRBJ2-2; D ambiguous. Germline V gene sequence: CDR1 SGHVS, CDR2 FQNEAQ. The CDR3 runs to 13 residues. V dropped 4 bases and J dropped 5 bases, with 8 bases sitting between them. The CDR3 loop is CASSSGPTGELFF. The CDR3 nucleotides are TGTGCCAGCAGCTCTGGACCAACCGGGGAGCTGTTTTTT.

The chain links TRBV5-4 to TRBJ2-3; 10 nucleotides line up with TRBD2. V was pared by 3 bases and J by 11 bases, with 9 bases of the junction left unmatched. There are 14 residues in the CDR3. The germline CDR1 and CDR2 sequences are SGHNT and YYREEE (reference sequence). Written as DNA, the CDR3 is TGTGCCAGCAGCTCCGAGCGGGGGGGCGCAAGGCAGTATTTT. Protein sequence: CASSSERGGARQYF.

As concerns this clone: At one end, the junction sequence differs from germline, possibly due to a read error. The chain combines TRBV6-2 or TRBV6-3 with TRBJ1-5; D gene uncertain. Germline CDR1 reads MNHEY; CDR2 reads SVGEGT. There are 14 residues in the CDR3. CDR3 nucleotide sequence: TGTGCCAGCAGCTCCTTCCCGGGCAATCAGCCTCAGCATTTT. Encoded protein: CASSSFPGNQPQHF.

The CDR3 sequence: CASSHLRGLAGNTGELFF. The CDR3 nucleotides are TGTGCCAGCAGCCACCTCCGGGGACTAGCGGGTAACACCGGGGAGCTGTTTTTT. The V and J genes are TRBV3-1 (or the pseudogene TRBV3-2) and TRBJ2-2; TRBD2 aligns across 12 bases. The germline V gene has CDR1 LGHDT and CDR2 YNNKEL (reference sequence). The CDR3 is 18 amino acids. V gave up 3 bases and J gave up 2 bases; unmatched junction bases: 7.

This chain connects TRBV7-9 to TRBJ1-1; weak D call: TRBD1 (6 bases). V lost 5 bases to trimming and J lost 4 bases, with 11 bases between them. The germline CDR1 and CDR2 sequences are SEHNR and FQNEAQ (reference sequence). There are 13 residues in the CDR3. The CDR3 reads CASSIQGLTEAFF. CDR3 nucleotides: TGTGCCAGCAGCATACAGGGCCTCACTGAAGCTTTCTTT. Supplemented by reference TRBV7-9 and TRBJ1-1, the full variable domain reads DTGVSQNPRHKITKRGQNVTFRCDPISEHNRLYWYRQTLGQGPEFLTYFQNEAQLEKSRLLSDRFSAERPKGSFSTLEIQRTEQGDSAMYLCASSIQGLTEAFFGQGTRLTVV.

V is TRBV20-1 and J is TRBJ1-2; no reliable D call. This CDR3 contains 15 residues. The V end was cut by 3 bases, the J end by 5 bases, with 19 bases between. Per the germline V gene, CDR1 is DFQATT and CDR2 is SNEGSKA (reference sequence). CDR3 nucleotides: TGCAGTGCTAGTGTTACGAGGACTACCTATTATGGCTACACCTTC. Its protein is CSASVTRTTYYGYTF.